This TCR beta chain was retrieved from a study of blood T cells in healthy people across ages. Study-wide context: T cells yielded about one barcoded beta molecule per two cells through template switching. The study's findings and limits: CMV status of donors was not determined, possibly confounding expanded clonotype changes. Age advanced and TCR beta diversity per million T cells fell, roughly linearly.

V was clipped by 4 bases and J by 11 bases, with 18 bases between them. CDR3 length: 13 residues. The germline gives CDR1 SGHRS, CDR2 YFSETQ. A J-beta primer mix and a sample-barcoded 5' primer were used in a second PCR of about 7 to 12 cycles. MiXCR, applied by TCRdb to the 5' RACE reads, yields one record per CDR3 protein. This table has approximately 1.5 million distinct CDR3 sequences, about 35% appearing once. Concerning this clonotype itself: What it recognizes is unknown.

The sequence came from a woman aged 25 to 39 in good health. The chain uses TRBV5-1 and TRBJ2-5; D is uncertain. Source material: blood. CDR3 coding DNA: TGCGCCAGCAGCCCGGACGCGGCAAATGAGCAGTACTTC. The encoded protein is CASSPDAANEQYF.